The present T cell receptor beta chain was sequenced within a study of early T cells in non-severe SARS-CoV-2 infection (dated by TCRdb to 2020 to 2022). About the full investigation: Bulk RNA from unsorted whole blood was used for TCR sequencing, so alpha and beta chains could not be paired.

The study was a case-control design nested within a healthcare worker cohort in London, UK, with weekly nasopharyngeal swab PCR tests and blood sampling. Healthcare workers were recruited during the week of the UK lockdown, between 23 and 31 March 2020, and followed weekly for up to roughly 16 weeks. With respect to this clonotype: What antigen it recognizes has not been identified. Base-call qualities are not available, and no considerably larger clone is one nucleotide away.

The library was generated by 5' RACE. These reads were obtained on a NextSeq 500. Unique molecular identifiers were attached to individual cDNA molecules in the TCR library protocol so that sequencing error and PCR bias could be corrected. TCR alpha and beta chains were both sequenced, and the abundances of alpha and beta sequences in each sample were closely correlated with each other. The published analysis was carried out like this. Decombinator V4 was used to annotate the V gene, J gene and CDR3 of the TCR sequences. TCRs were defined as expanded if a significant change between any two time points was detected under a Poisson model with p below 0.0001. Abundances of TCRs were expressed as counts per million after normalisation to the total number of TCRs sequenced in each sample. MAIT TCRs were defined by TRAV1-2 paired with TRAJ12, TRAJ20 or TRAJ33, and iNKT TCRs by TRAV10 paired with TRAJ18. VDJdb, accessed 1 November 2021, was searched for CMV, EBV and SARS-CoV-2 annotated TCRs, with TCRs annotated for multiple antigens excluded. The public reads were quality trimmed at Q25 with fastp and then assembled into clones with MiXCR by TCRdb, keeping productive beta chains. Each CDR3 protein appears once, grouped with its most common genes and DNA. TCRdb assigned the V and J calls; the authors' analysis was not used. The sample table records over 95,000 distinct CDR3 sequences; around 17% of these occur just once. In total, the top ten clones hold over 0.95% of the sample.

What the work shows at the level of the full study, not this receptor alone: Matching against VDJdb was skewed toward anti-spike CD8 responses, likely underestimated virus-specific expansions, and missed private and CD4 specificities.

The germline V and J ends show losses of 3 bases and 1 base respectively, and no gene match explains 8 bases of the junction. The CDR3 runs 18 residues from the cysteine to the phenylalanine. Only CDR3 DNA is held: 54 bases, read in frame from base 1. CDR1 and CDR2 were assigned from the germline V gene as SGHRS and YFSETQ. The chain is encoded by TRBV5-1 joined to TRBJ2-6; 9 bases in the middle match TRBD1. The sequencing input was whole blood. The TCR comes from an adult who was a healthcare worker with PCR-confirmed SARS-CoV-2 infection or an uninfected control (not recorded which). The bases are TGCGCCAGCAGCTCGACGGGACAGGGCTTTTCTGGGGCCAACGTCCTGACTTTC. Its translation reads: CASSSTGQGFSGANVLTF.